A selection of T cell receptor beta chains follows, all from one sample in a study of technical replicates of blood from a handful of donors. Produced via immunoSEQ multiplex PCR; TCRdb's table is partial and in-frame only. This table has some 11,000 clones, about 90% appearing once. The sequenced sample was PBMCs. These receptors were taken from a human donor in good health. Both conserved end residues are part of each CDR3. D genes are given only for firm matches. A clone size is listed for some rows: how often the clone was seen (once, few, many), or a class if it is expanded.

j_call d_call v_call clone_size cdr3_aa cdr3_nt
TRBJ2-3 NA TRBV5-1 NA CASEGQGLTDTQYF TGCGCCAGCGAAGGGCAGGGGCTCACAGATACGCAGTATTTT
TRBJ1-2 NA TRBV29-1 NA CSVEVGGSLDGYTF TGCAGCGTTGAAGTTGGGGGGAGTCTAGATGGCTACACCTTC
TRBJ2-5 TRBD2 TRBV27 NA CASSLFGAPGGETQYF TGTGCCAGCAGTTTATTCGGCGCTCCCGGGGGGGAGACCCAGTACTTC
TRBJ1-5 NA TRBV2 NA CASSKDSLNQPQHF TGTGCCAGCAGTAAAGACAGCCTAAATCAGCCCCAGCATTTT
TRBJ2-3 TRBD2 TRBV12-5 NA CARTHREREGDTQYF TGTGCTAGGACTCACAGAGAGCGGGAGGGAGATACGCAGTATTTT
TRBJ2-7 TRBD2 TRBV27 once CASRTMGLAGGDYEQYF TGTGCCAGCAGAACCATGGGACTAGCGGGAGGGGACTACGAGCAGTACTTC
TRBJ1-3 NA TRBV4-1 NA CASSQEPAGNTIYF TGCGCCAGCAGCCAAGAGCCAGCTGGAAACACCATATATTTT
TRBJ2-5 NA TRBV6-6 NA CASSYLGRGGETQYF TGTGCCAGCAGTTACCTAGGACGAGGGGGAGAGACCCAGTACTTC
TRBJ2-2 NA TRBV6-6 NA CASTVGSDTGELFF TGTGCCAGCACTGTAGGGAGCGATACCGGGGAGCTGTTTTTT
TRBJ1-1 NA TRBV5-1 few CASSLLGGSNTEAFF TGCGCCAGCAGCTTGCTCGGGGGGTCGAACACTGAAGCTTTCTTT
TRBJ2-3 TRBD2 TRBV5-1 NA CASSLAIGGGPTDTQYF TGCGCCAGCAGCTTGGCCATCGGGGGAGGGCCGACCGATACGCAGTATTTT
TRBJ1-1 NA TRBV5-1 NA CASSLVGGANTEAFF TGCGCCAGCAGCTTGGTCGGGGGGGCGAACACTGAAGCTTTCTTT
TRBJ2-7 TRBD2 TRBV6-7 NA CASSYSVTSGTGFYEQYF TGTGCCAGCAGTTACTCGGTGACTAGCGGGACTGGCTTCTACGAGCAGTACTTC
TRBJ2-3 TRBD2 TRBV10-3 NA CAIEEREGRDTQYF TGTGCCATCGAGGAACGGGAGGGCCGGGATACGCAGTATTTT
TRBJ2-1 TRBD2 TRBV6-4 NA CASSDWGGNNEQFF TGTGCCAGCAGTGACTGGGGAGGGAACAATGAGCAGTTCTTC
TRBJ2-5 TRBD2 TRBV4-2 NA CASSLEAGAEETQYF TGTGCCAGCAGCCTCGAAGCGGGAGCTGAAGAGACCCAGTACTTC
TRBJ2-7 TRBD2 TRBV28 NA CASSRTSGSPLGNEQYF TGTGCCAGCAGTAGGACTAGCGGGAGCCCCCTGGGCAACGAGCAGTACTTC
TRBJ2-1 TRBD2 TRBV4-2 NA CASSRTSGDYNEQFF TGTGCCAGCAGCCGGACTAGCGGGGACTACAATGAGCAGTTCTTC
TRBJ2-1 NA TRBV29-1 NA CSVSQGPNEQFF TGCAGCGTTTCTCAGGGCCCCAATGAGCAGTTCTTC
TRBJ1-4 TRBD1 TRBV30 NA CAWSRGQGPTPGF TGTGCCTGGAGTCGGGGACAGGGGCCAACCCCCGGTTTT
TRBJ2-7 TRBD1 TRBV27 NA CASTSFGQGASYEQYF TGTGCCAGCACTTCATTCGGTCAGGGGGCGTCCTACGAGCAGTACTTC
TRBJ2-1 TRBD1 TRBV7-2 NA CASSFKTGGAGDEQFF TGTGCCAGCAGCTTCAAGACAGGGGGCGCGGGTGATGAGCAGTTCTTC
TRBJ2-7 TRBD2 TRBV18 NA CASSPPGLAGAYEQYF TGTGCCAGCTCACCACCGGGGCTAGCGGGCGCCTACGAGCAGTACTTC
TRBJ2-6 NA TRBV25-1 NA CASSDWGNPFSGANVLTF TGTGCCAGCAGTGATTGGGGCAACCCATTCTCTGGGGCCAACGTCCTGACTTTC
TRBJ2-5 NA TRBV19 NA CASSMARDQETQYF TGTGCCAGTAGTATGGCGCGGGACCAAGAGACCCAGTACTTC
TRBJ1-1 NA TRBV30 NA CAWIPPMNTEAFF TGTGCCTGGATTCCTCCTATGAACACTGAAGCTTTCTTT
TRBJ2-7 NA TRBV19 once CASSNSGTRYEQYF TGTGCCAGTAGTAATAGCGGCACCCGCTACGAGCAGTACTTC
TRBJ2-5 NA TRBV13 once CASRGDKDQETQYF TGTGCCAGCCGAGGGGACAAGGACCAAGAGACCCAGTACTTC